This entry is about one TCR beta chain. Methods used by the authors: Reference gene primers were amplified, and this amplification served to estimate nucleated cell counts. Some clones are missing from TCRdb's copy, which holds only in-frame ones; the method was immunoSEQ multiplex PCR. V, J and clone size are those of that table, while D and trimming were read from the DNA. The table lists around 150,000 clones, less than 90% of them singletons, with approximately 9% in the top ten. The CDR3 length is 14 residues. V dropped 1 base and J dropped 4 bases, with 10 bases sitting between them. Germline V gene lookup returns CDR1 MDHEN and CDR2 SYDVKM. Patients of the Seattle cohort, enrolled during active infection, were followed longitudinally. The sample belongs to a study of blood T cell repertoires in COVID-19. Study in general: The study drew acute and convalescent COVID-19 samples from the United States, Italy and Spain. Sources were T cells, B-cell-depleted T cells, or PBMCs; the material itself was cDNA or gDNA.

The specimen was peripheral blood. J is TRBJ2-5 and V is TRBV28, with D possibly TRBD1 on 6 matching bases. This receptor was obtained from a man aged 25-45 years with COVID-19, enrolled during active disease. The CDR3: CASSLYRVRETQYF. The CDR3 DNA reads as TGTGCCAGCAGTTTATACAGGGTACGAGAGACCCAGTACTTC.